These 16 T cell receptor beta chains were sequenced from one sample in a study of vaccination and CD4 T cells after COVID-19. Noted treatment: roughly 10-day PBMC culture with coronavirus spike peptide pools or control peptides (ViraFEST assay). Cultured CD4+ T cell DNA underwent sequencing with the Oncomine TCR Beta short-read assay. TCRdb fed the PCR reads into MiXCR, producing one record per CDR3 protein. The sample has approximately 16,000 distinct CDR3 sequences; 52% are singletons. For these receptors, no antigen is known. Sequences were derived from CD4+ T cells from blood, cultured in vitro, sampled before SARS-CoV-2 vaccination. These receptors were obtained from a human donor who had recovered from COVID-19.

This sequence joins TRBV24-1 and TRBJ1-5, with 7 bases matching TRBD1. CDR3 length: 13 residues. V shed 6 bases and J 6 bases; nucleotides not matched to a gene: 4. Germline values: CDR1 KGHDR, CDR2 SFDVKD. The CDR3: CATSKQGIQPQHF. DNA for the CDR3: TGTGCCACCAGTAAACAGGGGATTCAGCCCCAGCATTTT.

This clonotype was recorded a few times. The V and J genes are TRBV15 and TRBJ1-2, with D hard to call. Germline V gene sequence: CDR1 LNHNV, CDR2 YYDKDF (reference sequence). The V end lost 3 bases, the J end lost 4 bases, and 3 bases lay between the germline ends. This CDR3 has 11 residues. The CDR3 DNA is TGTGCCACCAGCAGGGGCTATGGCTACACCTTC. Protein product: CATSRGYGYTF.

The V gene is TRBV11-2, the J gene TRBJ1-1, with 7 bases matching TRBD1. The CDR3 is 15 amino acids. CDR1 and CDR2 from the germline V gene are SGHAT and FQNNGV. Trimming cost V 6 bases and J 0 bases; bases outside gene matches: 7. The CDR3 coding sequence is TGTGCCAGCAGTCCGGGACAGCTCATGAACACTGAAGCTTTCTTT. It translates to CASSPGQLMNTEAFF.

This clonotype was found a few times. This CDR3 is CASSATVQGELFF. The CDR3, as DNA: TGTGCCAGCAGCGCAACCGTTCAAGGGGAGCTGTTTTTT. The chain carries TRBV7-2 and TRBJ2-2; D gene ambiguous. This CDR3 contains 13 residues. V lost 5 bases to trimming and J lost 8 bases, with 12 bases between them. Germline CDR1 is SGHTA and CDR2 is FQGNSA.

V and J are TRBV19 and TRBJ1-3; D is ambiguous. V lost 8 bases and J lost 0, with 8 bases in between. Germline V gives CDR1 LNHDA, CDR2 SQIVND (reference sequence). The CDR3 consists of 13 residues. CDR3 region: CASRKSSGNTIYF. DNA of the CDR3: TGTGCCAGTCGGAAGAGCTCTGGAAACACCATATATTTT.

The gene calls are TRBV6-2 or TRBV6-3 and TRBJ1-2, with D tentatively TRBD1 (6 bases). Germline V CDR1 and CDR2: MNHEY, SVGEGT. The CDR3 length is 12 residues. Trimming shortened V by 4 bases and J by 8 bases, and 11 bases separated the two germline ends. CDR3 sequence reads: CASSSGTLGYTF. Written as DNA, the CDR3 is TGTGCCAGCAGTTCCGGGACACTCGGCTACACCTTC.

CDR3 sequence reads: CASSYEGTGGHIQYF. DNA of the CDR3: TGTGCCAGCAGTTATGAGGGGACAGGGGGCCACATTCAGTACTTC. This chain connects TRBV6-2 or TRBV6-3 to TRBJ2-4, with 12 bases identical to TRBD1. The CDR3 is 15 residues long. Trimming cost V 3 bases and J 8 bases; bases outside gene matches: 5. The germline CDR1 and CDR2 sequences are MNHEY and SVGEGT.

This clonotype was observed a few times. This chain links TRBV15 with TRBJ1-5; no clear D. The germline CDR1 and CDR2 sequences are LNHNV and YYDKDF (reference sequence). Deletions cut 4 bases from V and 0 bases from J, with 7 bases between. The CDR3 totals 14 residues. CDR3 bases: TGTGCCACCAGCAACGATTATAGCAATCAGCCCCAGCATTTT. This codes for CATSNDYSNQPQHF.

This clonotype was picked up a small number of times. V usage is TRBV6-2 or TRBV6-3 and J usage is TRBJ1-5; D not certain. The germline gives CDR1 MNHEY, CDR2 SVGEGT. Trimming stripped 11 bases from V and 2 bases from J, with 13 bases between. CDR3 length equals 13 residues. CDR3 coding DNA: TGTGCCGCGACGCGGGAGGGCAATCAGCCCCAGCATTTT. Encoded protein: CAATREGNQPQHF.

This rearrangement joins TRBV20-1 to TRBJ2-7, with 7 nucleotides matching TRBD1. The CDR3 has 11 residues. The V gene's germline CDR1 is DFQATT and CDR2 SNEGSKA (reference sequence). The V gene end was trimmed by 5 bases and the J gene end by 3 bases; junction bases not matched to a gene: 1. The CDR3: CSARDSYEQYF. Written as DNA, the CDR3 is TGCAGTGCTCGGGACAGCTACGAGCAGTACTTC.

The CDR3: CASSPTGGPGNTIYF. The CDR3 nucleotides read TGTGCCAGCAGCCCAACAGGGGGCCCTGGAAACACCATATATTTT. The J gene is TRBJ1-3, the V gene TRBV7-9; 9 bases align to TRBD1. Losses at the gene ends were 5 bases for V and 2 bases for J; bases not matched to a gene: 4. CDR1 SEHNR and CDR2 FQNEAQ come from the germline V gene (reference sequence). CDR3 length equals 15 residues.

CDR3 coding DNA: TGTGCCAGCAGCCAATCTGACAGGGCCTACACCTTC. This codes for CASSQSDRAYTF. The V call is TRBV16, the J call TRBJ1-2; 7 bases are a match to TRBD1. The germline CDR1 and CDR2 sequences are KGHSY and FQNENV. The CDR3 runs to 12 residues. The V segment lost 0 bases and the J segment 10 bases; nucleotides outside the gene matches: 2. Supplemented by reference TRBV16 and TRBJ1-2, the full variable domain reads GEEVAQTPKHLVRGEGQKAKLYCAPIKGHSYVFWYQQVLKNEFKFLISFQNENVFDETGMPKERFSAKCLPNSPCSLEIQATKLEDSAVYFCASSQSDRAYTFGSGTRLTVV.

The chain employs TRBV6-1 and TRBJ2-7; 7 bases agree with TRBD1. The J segment lost 2 bases and the V segment lost 5 bases, leaving 9 bases of the junction unmatched. The CDR3 runs 15 residues. Germline lookup yields CDR1 MNHNS and CDR2 SASEGT. CDR3 nucleotides: TGTGCCAGCAGTCCTCGACAGGGAGTCGCCTACGAGCAGTACTTC. As protein: CASSPRQGVAYEQYF.

The gene calls are TRBV20-1 and TRBJ2-3; TRBD1 aligns across 9 bases. Germline CDR1 DFQATT, CDR2 SNEGSKA (reference sequence). J gave up 8 bases and V 6 bases, and 15 bases lay outside the gene matches. The CDR3 runs to 15 residues. CDR3 DNA sequence: TGCAGTGCGATTTCCTGGGACAGGGCCCAGGGTACGCAGTATTTT. Translation gives CSAISWDRAQGTQYF.

This clonotype has just a few counts. The V call is TRBV20-1, the J call TRBJ1-2, with D possibly being TRBD1 (5 bases). The CDR3 spans 13 residues. CDR1 is DFQATT, CDR2 SNEGSKA, per germline (reference sequence). V was trimmed by 3 bases and J by 2 bases, leaving 10 bases between them. CDR3 region: CSASGWDNYGYTF. The CDR3 region has the DNA TGCAGTGCTAGCGGCTGGGACAACTATGGCTACACCTTC.

This clonotype was seen only a few times. V usage is TRBV6-1 and J usage is TRBJ2-3; D ambiguous. Trimming removed 2 bases at V and 2 bases at J, with 5 bases between. Germline V gene sequence: CDR1 MNHNS, CDR2 SASEGT. The CDR3 has 13 residues. This chain's CDR3 is CASSESSTDTQYF. In nucleotides, the CDR3 is TGTGCCAGCAGTGAAAGTTCCACAGATACGCAGTATTTT.